Described below is a single TCR beta chain sequence and its context. Per sample, a minimum of 6 million PBMCs were isolated. The data were taken from a study of blood T cells in healthy people across ages. The use of a sample-barcoded 5' primer and a J-beta primer mix characterized a second PCR of about 7 to 12 cycles. A template-switch adaptor that had 12 random nucleotides put a tag on each cDNA molecule. Using its own MiXCR run on the 5' RACE reads, TCRdb lists one record per CDR3 protein. The data contain about 1.6 million distinct CDR3 sequences, around 35% of them singletons. The CDR3 runs 16 residues. Per the germline V gene, CDR1 is SGHRS and CDR2 is YFSETQ. Trimming left V 1 base short and J 0 bases short, with 13 bases between.

The specimen sequenced was blood. The origin of this receptor is a woman aged 25 to 39 in good health. The rearrangement uses TRBV5-1 and TRBJ1-2; maybe TRBD1 (6 bases). The CDR3, as DNA: TGCGCCAGCAGCTTGTTAGGGACATCTACTAACTATGGCTACACCTTC. Translation: CASSLLGTSTNYGYTF.